Listed below are T cell receptor beta chains from one sample, sequenced in a study of OX40 agonist ivuxolimab in advanced cancers. Profiled with immunoSEQ multiplex PCR; TCRdb holds only in-frame clones, not every one. The sample has over 9,000 clones, around 84% seen once. Here the sequenced sample was CD4+ or CD8+ T cells sorted from blood, taken in a trial of the OX40 agonist ivuxolimab. All receptors come from an adult with an advanced solid tumor such as melanoma, head and neck, liver or kidney cancer. CDR3s leave out the opening cysteine and the closing phenylalanine or tryptophan. Each record gives: clone size, V gene, J gene, CDR3 protein. Size is omitted from some rows. Given values are once, few, many or a class for expanded clones.

abundance: -; v_gene: TRBV27; j_gene: TRBJ2-2; CDR3aa: ASSIFMDRENTGELF
abundance: -; v_gene: TRBV4-1; j_gene: TRBJ2-3; CDR3aa: ASSQVPPQGGDTQY
abundance: -; v_gene: TRBV14; j_gene: TRBJ1-1; CDR3aa: ASSQPGGRSAEAF
abundance: -; v_gene: TRBV18; j_gene: TRBJ2-7; CDR3aa: ASSPSTQTTYEQY
abundance: -; v_gene: TRBV30; j_gene: TRBJ2-6; CDR3aa: AWIDSVITSRANVLT
abundance: -; v_gene: TRBV4-1; j_gene: TRBJ1-2; CDR3aa: ASSQDTQLNLGTPHGYT
abundance: -; v_gene: TRBV7-9; j_gene: TRBJ1-2; CDR3aa: ASSLSGRPNYGYT
abundance: -; v_gene: TRBV5-1; j_gene: TRBJ1-1; CDR3aa: ASSLAKLENTEAF
abundance: -; v_gene: TRBV15; j_gene: TRBJ1-4; CDR3aa: ATSRLPALGTEKLF
abundance: -; v_gene: TRBV4-1; j_gene: TRBJ1-1; CDR3aa: ASSQVQNTEAF
abundance: -; v_gene: TRBV19; j_gene: TRBJ2-1; CDR3aa: ASSTLLAGDHNEQF
abundance: -; v_gene: TRBV2; j_gene: TRBJ1-2; CDR3aa: ASTWDRGNYGYT
abundance: -; v_gene: TRBV2; j_gene: TRBJ2-7; CDR3aa: ASSGGARAYEQY
abundance: -; v_gene: TRBV5-1; j_gene: TRBJ1-2; CDR3aa: ASSSPGGGYT
abundance: medium-sized; v_gene: TRBV4-1; j_gene: TRBJ2-7; CDR3aa: ASSHDRSRTYEQY
abundance: -; v_gene: TRBV5-1; j_gene: TRBJ2-3; CDR3aa: ASSLGLASGPRGTDTQY
abundance: once; v_gene: TRBV27; j_gene: TRBJ2-5; CDR3aa: ASSLSGRETQY
abundance: -; v_gene: TRBV10-3; j_gene: TRBJ2-7; CDR3aa: AISETPGRWYEQY
abundance: -; v_gene: TRBV5-4; j_gene: TRBJ1-2; CDR3aa: ASSLGGEGLNYGYT
abundance: -; v_gene: TRBV4-2; j_gene: TRBJ2-2; CDR3aa: ASSQDPQDANTGELF
abundance: -; v_gene: TRBV21-1; j_gene: TRBJ2-1; CDR3aa: ASVLRGWNLYNEQF
abundance: few; v_gene: TRBV19; j_gene: TRBJ1-5; CDR3aa: ASSPQLNSNQPQH
abundance: -; v_gene: TRBV6-5; j_gene: TRBJ2-5; CDR3aa: ASSYIAGRETQY
abundance: few; v_gene: TRBV5-6; j_gene: TRBJ1-5; CDR3aa: ASSRGRQPQH
abundance: -; v_gene: TRBV6-1; j_gene: TRBJ1-6; CDR3aa: ASSERDRGNSPLH
abundance: -; v_gene: TRBV10-1; j_gene: TRBJ2-6; CDR3aa: AAVLFTQSRANVLT
abundance: -; v_gene: TRBV11-2; j_gene: TRBJ2-2; CDR3aa: ASRAIGTNTGELF
abundance: -; v_gene: TRBV5-1; j_gene: TRBJ1-2; CDR3aa: ALIFWGVIDYGYT
abundance: -; v_gene: TRBV13; j_gene: TRBJ1-1; CDR3aa: ASSADNRNTEAF